These T cell receptor beta chains were read from a single sample in a study of cytotoxic CD8 clonotypes in ibrutinib-treated CLL. Using immunoSEQ multiplex PCR, the repertoire was profiled, and TCRdb retains in-frame clones only, with some absent. The repertoire includes 50,000 to 70,000 clones, 54% of them detected once, and roughly a quarter sits in the top ten. This specimen was PBMCs, taken at disease progression, from a patient treated with ibrutinib. These receptors were taken from a human donor with chronic lymphocytic leukemia. CDR3s leave out the opening cysteine and the closing phenylalanine or tryptophan.

cdr3_length v_call cdr3_aa
13 TRBV28 ASSFFGQSVPEQY
12 TRBV5-1 ASSSGQGDETQY
12 TRBV27 ASSTYGGRETQY
12 TRBV2 ATDQPGANTEAF
12 TRBV27 ASSLDLNLYEQY
11 TRBV5-1 ASSLAQAGELF
14 TRBV4-3 ASSQAGLAGYNEQF
14 TRBV6-4 ASSAQTSSSYNEQF
10 TRBV12-5 ASAPGSRGYT
13 TRBV6-1 ASTLDRVATGELF
11 TRBV7-2 ASSSWTVYGYT
12 TRBV27 ASSFASRAYEQY
12 TRBV9 ASSPLDQGYGYT
14 TRBV9 ASSVTGGTSLDEQF
11 TRBV5-1 ASSLAGSVTQY
13 TRBV6-6 ASSGKTGTNQPQH
14 TRBV30 AWSRDRGKPNSPLH
11 TRBV9 ASSVDHGSEQY
13 TRBV7-9 ASSFTGSSYNEQF
11 TRBV30 AWSVLRRETQY
12 TRBV28 ASSFDRTPYGYT
14 TRBV28 ASRSGLAGVHNEQF
13 TRBV6-5 ASMDASSGANVLT
14 TRBV6-4 ASSDASGTEINEQF
13 TRBV30 AWSDLVPSGKAQY
9 TRBV20-1 SAIGYFEQF
13 TRBV7-9 ASSLEGHSSYEQY
10 TRBV11-3 ASSLDQDTQY
9 TRBV4-1 ASSQPGTQY
12 TRBV18 ASSPARTGTEAF
12 TRBV7-8 ASNVARENTEAF
12 TRBV18 ASSLTGDNQPQH
12 TRBV5-1 ASSRGQPQETQY
14 TRBV7-3 ASSLGGTRNTGELF
13 TRBV5-4 ASSFGGGATDTQY
12 TRBV9 ASSPFLNTGELF
14 TRBV25-1 ASRTGKLSGANVLT
15 TRBV9 ASSVGGVRLQGEKLF
13 TRBV4-3 ASSRAGQAGETQY
15 TRBV12-5 ASGLGEDRARQETQY
9 TRBV25-1 ASSRNTEAF
16 TRBV27 ASSLGSGRSLGANVLT
13 TRBV7-2 ASSPGGAGANVLT
10 TRBV7-2 ASSLRWNEQF
11 TRBV5-1 ASSSGQNYGYT
11 TRBV5-1 ASSFRGRTEAF
11 TRBV27 ASRPTARNEQF
12 TRBV28 ASSWLLMGYEQY
13 TRBV5-3 ARSPTGTLHNEQF
13 TRBV28 ASSPGRPRGDPQH
11 TRBV5-4 ASSWDSGYGYT
13 TRBV6-5 ASSYSGQGGYEQY
13 TRBV28 ASSPESDSYNEQF
16 TRBV5-1 ASSLDLAGAPRWETQY
13 TRBV5-1 ASSLMGGREYEQY
11 TRBV29-1 SVADGDNSPLH
11 TRBV14 ASSQGWSLRAF
11 TRBV7-2 ASSETGYYEQY